These 30 T cell receptor beta chains share one sample of origin, sequenced in a study of CD8 T cell repertoires and HIV-1 epitope variants (dated by TCRdb to 2019 to 2021). Library preparation used the immunoSEQ multiplex PCR assay. This is the immuneACCESS table as TCRdb keeps it, with only in-frame sequences that have V and J called. A part of the clones is gone; compared with another copy, unresolved V genes explain less than half, and the rest is unexplained. The sample table records thousands of clones; more than 60% of these occur just once. The ten biggest clones cover roughly 37% of the sample. These receptors' targets are unknown. Material for sequencing was cultured CD8+ T cells derived from PBMCs. The receptors come from a male donor with HIV.

On this clone itself: At one end the junction does not follow the germline gene, possibly because of a read error. The chain employs TRBV2 and TRBJ2-6, with D hard to call. CDR3 size: 18 residues. Germline lookup yields CDR1 SNHLY and CDR2 FYNNEI. CDR3 residues: CASSCLGYHTKSGQRPDF. Here the CDR3 DNA reads TGTGCCAGCAGTTGCCTAGGTTACCATACAAAGTCGGGCCAACGTCCTGACTTC.

The chain links TRBV28 to TRBJ2-2; 10 bases fit TRBD1. Trimming took 3 bases from V and 5 from J; bases not matched to a gene: 3. The CDR3 is 15 amino acids. The germline CDR1 and CDR2 sequences are MDHEN and SYDVKM. CDR3 coding DNA: TGTGCCAGCAGTTTGCGGGACAGGGGAACCGGGGAGCTGTTTTTT. This codes for CASSLRDRGTGELFF.

On this clone itself: At the DNA level, this CDR3 is encoded by other sequences in the same sample as well. CDR3 sequence: CASSPQGDTEAFF. CDR3 coding DNA: TGTGCCAGCAGCCCCCAAGGGGACACTGAAGCTTTCTTT. The chain uses TRBV7-3 and TRBJ1-1; a weak D match, TRBD1 (5 bases). Germline V gene lookup returns CDR1 SGHTA and CDR2 FQGTGA. This CDR3 contains 13 residues. V shed 5 bases and J shed 3 bases, with 10 bases lying between them.

By proportion, this clone is medium-sized (0.01 to 0.1%). The rearrangement uses TRBV5-6 and TRBJ2-7, with 8 bases lining up with TRBD1. The CDR3 spans 13 residues. Germline values: CDR1 SGHDT, CDR2 YYEEEE. Trimming at V came to 2 bases and at J to 3 bases, leaving 1 base not matched to a gene. CDR3 sequence reads: CASSLQGDYEQYF. The CDR3 DNA reads TGTGCCAGCAGCTTACAGGGGGACTACGAGCAGTACTTC. Based on the CDR3 plus reference TRBV5-6 and TRBJ2-7, the full variable domain is DAGVTQSPTHLIKTRGQQVTLRCSPKSGHDTVSWYQQALGQGPQFIFQYYEEEERQRGNFPDRFSGHQFPNYSSELNVNALLLGDSALYLCASSLQGDYEQYFGPGTRLTVT.

The gene calls are TRBV5-1 and TRBJ2-2; maybe TRBD1 (5 bases). The CDR3 extends over 15 amino acids. Between the trimmed V and J ends, which lost 1 base and 1 base, there was a span of 8 bases. Per the germline V gene, CDR1 is SGHRS and CDR2 is YFSETQ. The CDR3 loop is CASSLNRGNTGELFF. In DNA form, the CDR3 reads TGCGCCAGCAGCTTGAATAGGGGGAACACCGGGGAGCTGTTTTTT. The full variable domain, its missing parts supplied by reference TRBV5-1 and TRBJ2-2, is KAGVTQTPRYLIKTRGQQVTLSCSPISGHRSVSWYQQTPGQGLQFLFEYFSETQRNKGNFPGRFSGRQFSNSRSEMNVSTLELGDSALYLCASSLNRGNTGELFFGEGSRLTVL.

The chain links TRBV5-1 to TRBJ1-1, with D unresolved. This CDR3 contains 13 residues. Germline-derived CDR1 and CDR2 are SGHRS and YFSETQ. V dropped 4 bases and J dropped 4 bases, with 11 bases sitting between them. CDR3 protein: CASSGNPSTEAFF. The CDR3 DNA is TGCGCCAGCAGCGGCAATCCTAGCACTGAAGCTTTCTTT.

The chain has TRBV5-1 and TRBJ2-6; D call uncertain. Germline loops: CDR1 SGHRS, CDR2 YFSETQ. The CDR3 is 16 amino acids. The V end was cut by 0 bases, the J end by 2 bases, with 9 bases between. The CDR3 coding sequence is TGCGCCAGCAGCTTGGAGGCTGCAACTGGGGCCAACGTCCTGACTTTC. The encoded protein is CASSLEAATGANVLTF.

The chain has TRBV13 and TRBJ2-1, with D tentatively TRBD1 or TRBD2 (5 bases each). This CDR3 is built from 14 residues. CDR1 is PRHDT and CDR2 is FYEKMQ in the germline V gene (reference sequence). Trimming removed 4 bases from V and 7 bases from J, with 14 bases in between. CDR3 amino acids: CASSSGPRPNEQFF. The CDR3 DNA sequence: TGTGCCAGCAGCTCGGGACCCCGCCCGAATGAGCAGTTCTTC.

The chain combines TRBV4-3 with TRBJ2-3, with TRBD2 identical over 13 bases. V shed 1 base and J 3 bases; nucleotides not matched to a gene: 1. The germline V gene encodes CDR1 LGHNA and CDR2 YSLEER. The CDR3 runs to 16 residues. DNA for the CDR3: TGCGCCAGCAGCCAAGGACTAGCGGGGGGTACAGATACGCAGTATTTT. Encoded protein: CASSQGLAGGTDTQYF.

This sequence joins TRBV28 and TRBJ1-1; D not resolved. Trimming removed 5 bases at V and 4 bases at J, with 14 bases between. The CDR3 spans 14 residues. CDR1 and CDR2 (germline): MDHEN, SYDVKM. CDR3: CASSPQLTFTEAFF. CDR3 nucleotides: TGTGCCAGCAGTCCCCAACTGACGTTCACTGAAGCTTTCTTT. The full variable domain, with the rest looked up from reference TRBV28 and TRBJ1-1, is DVKVTQSSRYLVKRTGEKVFLECVQDMDHENMFWYRQDPGLGLRLIYFSYDVKMKEKGDIPEGYSVSREKKERFSLILESASTNQTSMYLCASSPQLTFTEAFFGQGTRLTVV.

V usage is TRBV5-1 and J usage is TRBJ2-7; the D gene is possibly TRBD2 (5 bases). This CDR3 has 16 residues. Germline loops: CDR1 SGHRS, CDR2 YFSETQ. V was clipped by 0 bases and J by 0 bases, with 13 bases between them. As DNA, the CDR3 is TGCGCCAGCAGCTTGGGCGGGTTCTCCCTCTCCTACGAGCAGTACTTC. This gives the protein CASSLGGFSLSYEQYF.

The V gene is TRBV28, the J gene TRBJ1-1, with D perhaps TRBD1 (5 bases). V lost 1 base and J 4 bases, leaving 13 bases between the germline ends. The germline V gene has CDR1 MDHEN and CDR2 SYDVKM. There are 15 residues in the CDR3. The DNA of the CDR3 is TGTGCCAGCAGTTTATCAGGGAGATGGGTCACTGAAGCTTTCTTT. Protein: CASSLSGRWVTEAFF.

The gene calls are TRBV6-6 and TRBJ2-1, with TRBD1 matching 7 bases. Unmatched junction bases numbered 5, after V lost 2 bases and J lost 4 bases. Germline assignment: CDR1 MNHNY and CDR2 SVGAGI (reference sequence). CDR3 size: 15 residues. The chain's CDR3 is CASSYRQGEYNEQFF. In DNA, the CDR3 is TGTGCCAGCAGTTACCGACAGGGCGAATACAATGAGCAGTTCTTC.

V is TRBV7-6 and J is TRBJ2-7; 9 nucleotides agree with TRBD1. This CDR3 spans 14 amino acids. Germline CDR1 SGHVS, CDR2 FNYEAQ. The junction had 5 bases not matched to a gene; V was cut back by 5 bases and J by 3 bases. CDR3 protein: CASSPPGQGYEQYF. The CDR3 nucleotides read TGTGCCAGCAGCCCACCGGGACAGGGCTACGAGCAGTACTTC.

The sample holds a few counts of this clone. The chain uses TRBV27 and TRBJ2-7; TRBD1 matches at 7 bases. CDR3 length equals 13 residues. Germline-derived CDR1 and CDR2 are MNHEY and SMNVEV (reference sequence). V dropped 6 bases and J dropped 2; count of bases not matched to a gene: 4. As DNA, the CDR3 is TGTGCCAGCAGATCGGGACAGACCTACGAGCAGTACTTC. Translation: CASRSGQTYEQYF.

The gene calls are TRBV27 and TRBJ2-7, with D maybe TRBD2 (6 bases). Between the trimmed V and J ends, which lost 0 bases and 5 bases, there was a span of 14 bases. From germline, CDR1 is MNHEY and CDR2 SMNVEV (reference sequence). CDR3 length: 15 residues. The CDR3 sequence is CASSLSAGSKDEQYF. CDR3 in DNA: TGTGCCAGCAGTTTATCCGCCGGGAGCAAAGACGAGCAGTACTTC.

This chain uses TRBV7-3 with TRBJ1-1; D is possibly TRBD1 (5 bases). Looked up from germline, CDR1 is SGHTA and CDR2 is FQGTGA. Trimming stripped 0 bases from V and 7 bases from J, with 9 bases between. CDR3 length: 13 amino acids. This chain's CDR3 is CASSLTGVNEAFF. The DNA for the CDR3 is TGTGCCAGCAGCTTAACAGGGGTTAATGAAGCTTTCTTT.

V is TRBV27 and J is TRBJ2-3; maybe TRBD2 (5 bases). Trimming removed 1 base at V and 2 bases at J, with 25 bases between. Germline-derived CDR1 and CDR2 are MNHEY and SMNVEV (reference sequence). CDR3 length: 20 residues. CDR3 sequence reads: CASSLYPPTTSGRDTDTQYF. The CDR3, as DNA: TGTGCCAGCAGTTTATACCCACCGACAACCAGCGGTCGGGACACAGATACGCAGTATTTT.

The rearrangement links TRBV4-1 to TRBJ1-2; D is ambiguous. Germline V gives CDR1 MGHRA, CDR2 YSYEKL. The CDR3 is 16 residues long. V lost 0 bases to trimming and J lost 3 bases, with 14 bases between them. The CDR3 loop is CASSQDPVELDYGYTF. The CDR3 nucleotides are TGCGCCAGCAGCCAAGATCCCGTCGAACTCGACTATGGCTACACCTTC.

V gene TRBV5-8 combines with J gene TRBJ2-7, with 7 bases that match TRBD1. CDR3 length: 15 amino acids. The trim removed 0 bases at V and 0 bases at J, leaving 3 bases unmatched. Germline CDR1 is SGHTS and CDR2 is YDEGEE. CDR3 sequence (DNA): TGTGCCAGCAGCTTGGGGGACAGTGACTCCTACGAGCAGTACTTC. Its protein is CASSLGDSDSYEQYF.

There are a few counts of this clone. The chain is built from TRBV6-5 and TRBJ1-2; D gene uncertain. V was clipped by 3 bases and J by 7 bases, with 9 bases between them. The germline V gene has CDR1 MNHEY and CDR2 SVGAGI. The CDR3 totals 12 residues. The CDR3 DNA reads TGTGCCAGCAGTTATTATGGGGTTGGCTACACCTTC. Translating gives CASSYYGVGYTF.

The rearrangement joins TRBV27 to TRBJ2-1; the D gene could be TRBD1 or TRBD2 (5 bases each). The germline V gene has CDR1 MNHEY and CDR2 SMNVEV (reference sequence). The V end was cut by 4 bases, the J end by 4 bases, with 8 bases between. The CDR3 spans 13 residues. CDR3 sequence reads: CASSSGPYNEQFF. CDR3 nucleotides: TGTGCCAGCAGTTCGGGACCTTACAATGAGCAGTTCTTC.

This clone is termed medium-sized. The genes are TRBV7-9 and TRBJ1-1, with 7 nucleotides matching TRBD1. With V trimmed by 5 bases and J by 7 bases, 10 bases remained unmatched. This CDR3 has 14 residues. The germline gives CDR1 SEHNR, CDR2 FQNEAQ (reference sequence). Here the CDR3 DNA reads TGTGCCAGCAGCCTATCAGGGGGTAGCTATGAAGCTTTCTTT. Protein product: CASSLSGGSYEAFF.

The genes are TRBV27 and TRBJ2-5; D possibly uses TRBD1 or TRBD2 (5 bases each). The CDR3 totals 13 residues. Germline V gives CDR1 MNHEY, CDR2 SMNVEV (reference sequence). Trimming pared 2 bases from V and 5 bases from J, leaving 9 bases between. CDR3: CASSLGGRETQYF. Written as DNA, the CDR3 is TGTGCCAGCAGTTTAGGGGGTCGGGAGACCCAGTACTTC.

This sequence joins TRBV28 and TRBJ1-5; 7 bases align to TRBD1. The V gene's germline CDR1 is MDHEN and CDR2 SYDVKM. CDR3 length equals 17 residues. The J segment lost 0 bases and the V segment lost 6 bases, leaving 11 bases of the junction unmatched. For the CDR3, the DNA is TGTGCCAGCAGACGTACAGGGGAGGGCATTAGCAATCAGCCCCAGCATTTT. It yields the protein CASRRTGEGISNQPQHF.

The rearrangement links TRBV27 to TRBJ1-5; TRBD1 matches at 7 bases. The CDR3 has 15 amino acids. J lost 3 bases, V lost 5 bases, and 7 bases had no gene match. CDR1 is MNHEY and CDR2 is SMNVEV in the germline V gene (reference sequence). CDR3 amino acids: CASSPDRVYNQPQHF. The CDR3 nucleotides read TGTGCCAGCAGTCCCGACAGGGTGTACAATCAGCCCCAGCATTTT.

The sample holds a few counts of this clone. V gene TRBV11-2 combines with J gene TRBJ2-1, with D possibly being TRBD2 (6 bases). This CDR3 spans 14 amino acids. The germline V gene has CDR1 SGHAT and CDR2 FQNNGV. Trimming removed 4 bases at V and 10 bases at J, with 17 bases between. The DNA of the CDR3 is TGTGCCAGCAGCTCCGGGACTGGTCCTATGGAGCAGTTCTTC. Protein: CASSSGTGPMEQFF. The variable domain in full, completed from reference TRBV11-2 and TRBJ2-1, reads EAGVAQSPRYKIIEKRQSVAFWCNPISGHATLYWYQQILGQGPKLLIQFQNNGVVDDSQLPKDRFSAERLKGVDSTLKIQPAKLEDSAVYLCASSSGTGPMEQFFGPGTRLTVL.

This chain joins TRBV5-4 and TRBJ2-5; 7 bases agree with TRBD2. Trimming removed 0 bases from V and 6 bases from J; junction bases left unmatched: 5. This CDR3 comprises 14 residues. Germline-derived CDR1 and CDR2 are SGHNT and YYREEE (reference sequence). CDR3 protein: CASSLGLAPQTQYF. In DNA form, the CDR3 reads TGTGCCAGCAGCTTGGGACTAGCACCCCAGACCCAGTACTTC.

This sequence joins TRBV7-2 and TRBJ1-2; a weak D match, TRBD1 (6 bases). CDR1 and CDR2 (germline): SGHTA, FQGNSA. The CDR3 has 13 residues. V was pared by 5 bases and J by 6 bases, with 13 bases between. CDR3 sequence (DNA): TGTGCCAGCAGCCTAGGGGGGGGAGATGGCTACACCTTC. This sequence encodes CASSLGGGDGYTF.

This clone was seen more than once but under ten times. The chain uses TRBV30 and TRBJ1-1; no definite D call. The CDR3 has 12 residues. The V and J ends lost 0 bases and 3 bases respectively, with 5 bases between them. The germline V gene has CDR1 GTSNPN and CDR2 SVGIG (reference sequence). CDR3 DNA sequence: TGTGCCTGGAGTGTTGCGGACACTGAAGCTTTCTTT. Protein product: CAWSVADTEAFF.